This T cell receptor (beta chain) was sequenced for a study of blood T cell repertoires in COVID-19. About the study: COVID-19 samples, acute and convalescent, were from the United States, Italy and Spain.

Assay: immunoSEQ multiplex PCR; the TCRdb copy retains only in-frame clones and omits some. This repertoire shows 200,000 to 300,000 clones, 86% found once; its top ten account for just over 3%. The source material was peripheral blood. The sequence was collected from a woman aged 25 to 39 who had recovered from COVID-19.

CDR3 sequence (DNA): TGCAGCACTAGGCCGGGGTTAACTGAAGCTTTCTTT. Protein sequence: CSTRPGLTEAFF. This chain connects TRBV29-1 to TRBJ1-1, with unresolved D. The CDR3 length is 12 residues. The germline V and J ends were trimmed by 8 bases and 5 bases, with 15 bases remaining between them. CDR1 and CDR2 from the germline V gene are SQVTM and ANQGSEA. Full variable domain (remainder filled in from reference TRBV29-1 and TRBJ1-1): SAVISQKPSRDICQRGTSLTIQCQVDSQVTMMFWYRQQPGQSLTLIATANQGSEATYESGFVIDKFPISRPNLTFSTLTVSNMSPEDSSIYLCSTRPGLTEAFFGQGTRLTVV.